Described below is a single T cell receptor beta chain sequence and its context. The table came from immunoSEQ multiplex PCR; TCRdb's copy has only in-frame clones and leaves some out. The sample has about 77,000 clones; 65% to 90% are singletons. This sample was taken from a study of OX40 agonist ivuxolimab in advanced cancers. Germline V lookup: CDR1 SGHDT, CDR2 YYEEEE. V shed 3 bases and J shed 0 bases, with 9 bases lying between them. This CDR3 comprises 14 residues. This TCR was sampled from an adult with an advanced solid tumor such as melanoma, head and neck, liver or kidney cancer. The chain carries TRBV5-6 and TRBJ1-1, with D perhaps matching TRBD1 (6 bases). Material: CD4+ or CD8+ T cells sorted from blood, obtained in a trial of the OX40 agonist ivuxolimab. The CDR3 DNA reads as TGTGCCAGCAGCTCTAGGGGGGTGAACACTGAAGCTTTCTTT. Protein: CASSSRGVNTEAFF.